In its sample, the clone carrying this T cell receptor (beta chain) was seen many times. TCRdb reanalysed the RT-PCR reads using MiXCR and keeps one entry per CDR3 protein. This table holds about 680,000 distinct CDR3 sequences, 14% found once. The V gene's germline CDR1 is LNHNV and CDR2 YYDKDF (reference sequence). There are 14 residues in the CDR3. Losses at the gene ends were 8 bases for V and 4 bases for J; bases not matched to a gene: 4. The sequencing sample was made of memory CD4+ T cells from blood. This receptor was obtained from a female donor in good health, serving as a healthy control. The chain links TRBV15 to TRBJ1-6; 8 nucleotides line up with TRBD1. The CDR3 DNA sequence: TGTGCCACCGCAACAGGGGGGTATAATTCACCCCTCCACTTT. This sequence encodes CATATGGYNSPLHF. The whole variable domain, remainder taken from reference TRBV15 and TRBJ1-6, is DAMVIQNPRYQVTQFGKPVTLSCSQTLNHNVMYWYQQKSSQAPKLLFHYYDKDFNNEADTPDNFQSRRPNTSFCFLDIRSPGLGDTAMYLCATATGGYNSPLHFGNGTRLTVT.